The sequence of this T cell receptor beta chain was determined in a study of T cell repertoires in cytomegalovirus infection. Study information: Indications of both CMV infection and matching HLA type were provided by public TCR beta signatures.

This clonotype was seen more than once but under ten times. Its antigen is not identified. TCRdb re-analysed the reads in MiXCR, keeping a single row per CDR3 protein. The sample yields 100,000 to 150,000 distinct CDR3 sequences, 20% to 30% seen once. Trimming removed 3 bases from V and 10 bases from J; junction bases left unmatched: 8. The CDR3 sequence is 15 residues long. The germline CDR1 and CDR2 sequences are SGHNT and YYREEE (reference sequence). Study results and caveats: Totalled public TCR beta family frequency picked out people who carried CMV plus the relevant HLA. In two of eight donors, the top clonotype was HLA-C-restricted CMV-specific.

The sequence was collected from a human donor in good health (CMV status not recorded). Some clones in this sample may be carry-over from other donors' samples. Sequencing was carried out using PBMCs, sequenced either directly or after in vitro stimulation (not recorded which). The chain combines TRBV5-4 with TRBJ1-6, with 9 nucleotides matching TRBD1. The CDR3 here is CASSWRGTGKSPLHF. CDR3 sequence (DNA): TGTGCCAGCAGCTGGCGTGGGACAGGGAAATCACCCCTCCACTTT.